This T cell receptor (beta chain) was observed in a study of beta chain features in type 1 diabetes listed by TCRdb under 2018. At the level of the whole study: Mean age, gender distribution, total cell number and subset yield were not different between patients and healthy donors. A total of around 110,000,000 sorted cells were examined across all samples, and RNA yield correlated strongly with the number of cells per subset. In the study, recently diagnosed type 1 diabetes patients and matched healthy donors were compared on the TCRB repertoires of their sorted circulating CD4+ T cell subsets. Whereas all 30 or so donors provided naive and central memory subsets, regulatory and stem cell-like memory subsets were isolated from just 8 patients and roughly 8 healthy donors. The paper as a whole reports these results and caveats: HLA sub-analyses involved small numbers of individuals, so any influence of HLA type on TCRB rearrangement remained unresolved. Because cDNA was sequenced instead of genomic DNA, highly expressing activated cells could be over-represented, though the groups showed no difference in activation or CD3 levels. Patients with type 1 diabetes made fewer insertions and deleted more nucleotides at VDJ recombination sites, implying thymic rearrangement abnormalities. PCR may preferentially amplify shorter templates, but because patient and control samples were amplified and corrected together, any resulting skew would affect both groups equally. Naive, central memory and regulatory TCRB repertoires appeared more similar among patients than among healthy donors. Type 1 diabetes patients showed a moderate but significant shortening of TCRB CDR3 length in all four CD4+ subsets.

A single peripheral blood draw of around 100 mL on average was collected from each donor into heparinised tubes. A BD FACSAria II and a panel including CD45RO, CCR7, CD25, CD127, CD95 and CD27 were used to sort naive, central memory, regulatory and stem cell-like memory CD4+ T cells. All sorted populations exceeded 95% purity. PBMCs were isolated immediately by Lymphoprep density gradient centrifugation and stained directly without culture. So that batch effects would be minimized, each experiment stained and sorted samples in pairs, pairing one healthy donor with one patient. Details on this clone: The target of this receptor is not known. No clone much larger than this one lies a single base away; base qualities are absent.

CDR1 DFQATT and CDR2 SNEGSKA were looked up in the germline V gene (reference sequence). The CDR3 runs 10 residues from the cysteine to the phenylalanine. Only the CDR3 DNA stays, 30 bases, in frame from base 1. Between the V and J ends, shortened by 6 bases and 7 bases respectively, the junction contains 9 bases. The entire isolated RNA was reverse transcribed using the High Capacity cDNA Reverse Transcription Kit, and thus expressed TCRB transcripts were sequenced. Deep immunoSEQ sequencing was applied to naive, central memory and regulatory T cell samples, giving an average of around 4 million total reads per sample. Sorted cells were lysed in RLT buffer and RNA was extracted with DNase-treated RNeasy Micro or Mini kits, depending on cell number. To prevent cross-contamination, every cell subset was processed on its own, while patient and healthy donor samples were processed together. Using the immunoSEQ multiplex PCR, TCRB sequences were amplified from cDNA into 87-bp fragments spanning the CDR3 region. Amplicons were sequenced on the Illumina HiSeq platform. Regarding the original processing steps: Synthetic template baselines were used to correct PCR bias computationally, reads within Hamming distance 2 were collapsed together, and singletons that could not be merged were discarded. Reads were aligned against IMGT to assign V, D and J genes, CDR3 length and insertions or deletions at six rearrangement sites. Within each subset, clonotype counts were normalized to the number of sorted cells before true diversity and Gini coefficients were calculated with the tcR R package. The overlap coefficient, calculated on TCRB nucleotide sequences, was used to quantify repertoire sharing. TCRdb limited this immuneACCESS table to in-frame rearrangements with V and J called. A share of clones is missing; checked studies link under half to unresolved V genes, and the rest is unexplained. Clonal size and the V and J genes are those of that table, whereas D and trimming came from the DNA. The sample has about 180,000 clones on record, 6% to 9% of them singletons. 0.5% of the sample belongs to the ten largest clones.

Rearrangement joined TRBV20-1 to TRBJ1-1, with the D gene uncertain. This clonotype was sampled from a young man with type 1 diabetes. Sequencing was carried out using central memory CD4+ T cells from blood. The CDR3 is CSAVYSEAFF. The DNA sequence is as follows: TGCAGTGCCGTCTACAGTGAAGCTTTCTTT.